This T cell receptor beta chain was recovered during a study of cytomegalovirus exposure and HLA in healthy donors. As to this clone: What it binds is not known.

General study results and limits: A missense variant in DCLRE1C was later tied to TCR beta V- and J-gene trimming. Earlier analysis found most TCR beta V segments productive about 90% or about 30% of the time.

Between the trimmed V and J ends, which lost 0 bases and 15 bases, there was a span of 6 bases. The germline CDR1 and CDR2 sequences are DFQATT and SNEGSKA (reference sequence). The CDR3 totals 10 residues. The PCR was carried out with 60 Vbeta primers and 13 Jbeta primers. Clones were read by immunoSEQ multiplex PCR, and TCRdb kept only the in-frame ones, dropping some. The data contain around 120,000 clones, around two thirds of them singletons. The TCR was taken from a man in his thirties or forties in good health and CMV-seropositive. The genes are TRBV20-1 and TRBJ1-6; D unclear. Material: PBMCs. The CDR3 DNA follows: TGCAGTGCTAGAGACCCCGTCCTCCACTTT. Translated, it gives CSARDPVLHF.